This is a list of T cell receptor beta chains from one sample in a study of naive and memory T cell subsets. A single record per CDR3 protein comes from TCRdb applying MiXCR to the UMI-ligation and nested PCR reads. The sample yields 120,000 to 150,000 distinct CDR3 sequences, approximately 20% seen once. Sequenced: naive CD8+ T cells from blood. Every receptor here comes from a human donor in good health. Each CDR3 is given with its conserved first and last residue. D genes are given only for firm matches. Clone size is not always given. Where it is, it says once, few, many or a class for expanded clones.

>TRBJ2-5|.|TRBV12-3/TRBV12-4|few
CASSSPLLQETQYF
TGTGCCAGCAGTTCCCCCCTATTGCAAGAGACCCAGTACTTC
>TRBJ2-7|.|TRBV6-5|.
CASGGGSEQYF
TGTGCCAGCGGAGGGGGATCCGAGCAGTACTTC
>TRBJ2-2|.|TRBV4-1|few
CASSQGEDTGELFF
TGCGCCAGCAGCCAGGGTGAGGACACCGGGGAGCTGTTTTTT
>TRBJ2-2|TRBD1|TRBV27|.
CASSLSGTGDTGELFF
TGTGCCAGCAGTTTATCCGGGACAGGGGACACCGGGGAGCTGTTTTTT
>TRBJ1-1|TRBD1|TRBV12-3/TRBV12-4|many
CASTHDRGVEAFF
TGTGCCAGCACCCATGACAGGGGTGTTGAAGCTTTCTTT
>TRBJ2-3|.|TRBV28|.
CASGPQGTDTQYF
TGTGCCAGCGGCCCACAGGGAACAGATACGCAGTATTTT
>TRBJ2-5|TRBD2|TRBV19|few
CASGELAGAETQYF
TGTGCCAGTGGAGAGCTAGCGGGCGCGGAGACCCAGTACTTC
>TRBJ2-7|.|TRBV27|.
CASSFGPYTEQYF
TGTGCCAGCAGTTTCGGGCCCTATACCGAGCAGTACTTC
>TRBJ2-5|.|TRBV29-1|.
CSVTGAEVQETQYF
TGCAGCGTGACCGGGGCCGAGGTCCAAGAGACCCAGTACTTC
>TRBJ2-6|.|TRBV15|few
CATSYRGGLWANVLTF
TGTGCCACCAGCTACAGGGGGGGGCTCTGGGCCAACGTCCTGACTTTC
>TRBJ2-1|TRBD2|TRBV13|few
CASSWPGTSGGNEQFF
TGTGCCAGCAGCTGGCCAGGGACTAGCGGGGGCAATGAGCAGTTCTTC
>TRBJ2-1|.|TRBV14|.
CASSQVAFHEQFF
TGTGCCAGCAGCCAAGTAGCCTTCCATGAGCAGTTCTTC
>TRBJ2-7|TRBD2|TRBV29-1|.
CSVEDLREGYEQYF
TGCAGCGTTGAAGATCTGCGGGAGGGCTACGAGCAGTACTTC
>TRBJ2-2|.|TRBV6-1|.
CASSGDAGELFF
TGTGCCAGCAGTGGGGATGCCGGGGAGCTGTTTTTT
>TRBJ2-5|.|TRBV6-5|few
CASRLGETQYF
TGTGCCAGCAGGCTGGGGGAGACCCAGTACTTC
>TRBJ2-1|.|TRBV7-2|.
CASSLGGTYREFF
TGTGCCAGCAGCTTAGGTGGGACCTACAGGGAGTTCTTC
>TRBJ2-5|.|TRBV7-9|few
CASSFRLQETQYF
TGTGCCAGCAGCTTCAGGCTTCAAGAGACCCAGTACTTC
>TRBJ1-5|.|TRBV28|.
CASSTPDSNQPQHF
TGTGCCAGCAGTACCCCAGACAGTAATCAGCCCCAGCATTTT
>TRBJ2-1|.|TRBV11-2|few
CASSLELPKYNEQFF
TGTGCCAGCAGCTTAGAGCTCCCCAAGTACAATGAGCAGTTCTTC
>TRBJ2-3|TRBD2|TRBV6-5|.
CASSWGSGTTDTQYF
TGTGCCAGCAGTTGGGGTAGCGGGACCACAGATACGCAGTATTTT
>TRBJ2-7|TRBD1|TRBV28|.
CASKTWTGNSYEQYF
TGTGCCAGTAAAACGTGGACAGGAAACTCCTACGAGCAGTACTTC
>TRBJ2-7|.|TRBV10-3|.
CAISAGTSYEQYF
TGTGCCATCAGTGCCGGGACCTCCTACGAGCAGTACTTC
>TRBJ2-1|.|TRBV29-1|.
CSVEGLRERSYNEQFF
TGCAGCGTTGAAGGTTTACGGGAGCGCTCCTACAATGAGCAGTTCTTC
>TRBJ1-4|TRBD1|TRBV7-2|few
CASSSTLDREDEKLFF
TGTGCCAGCAGCTCGACCCTGGACAGGGAGGATGAAAAACTGTTTTTT
>TRBJ1-5|.|TRBV28|few
CASSLDPVLSNQPQHF
TGTGCCAGCAGTTTAGATCCTGTCCTTAGCAATCAGCCCCAGCATTTT
>TRBJ2-1|.|TRBV27|.
CASRPGESYNEQFF
TGTGCCAGCAGACCGGGAGAGTCCTACAATGAGCAGTTCTTC
>TRBJ1-1|.|TRBV12-3/TRBV12-4|.
CASSPGVNTEAFF
TGTGCCAGCTCACCAGGGGTGAACACTGAAGCTTTCTTT
>TRBJ2-1|.|TRBV24-1|.
CATSDTMSGSLGEQFF
TGTGCCACCAGTGATACCATGAGCGGCAGCCTAGGTGAGCAGTTCTTC
>TRBJ2-1|.|TRBV24-1|few
CATSESSYNEQFF
TGTGCCACCAGTGAGTCTTCCTACAATGAGCAGTTCTTC
>TRBJ2-2|TRBD2|TRBV10-3|.
CAIPGGRGERPPRNTGELFF
TGTGCCATTCCAGGAGGGCGGGGGGAACGTCCCCCTCGGAACACCGGGGAGCTGTTTTTT
>TRBJ2-3|TRBD2|TRBV10-2|few
CASSEALAGGPGIDTQYF
TGCGCCAGCAGTGAGGCCCTAGCGGGAGGGCCGGGGATAGATACGCAGTATTTT
>TRBJ1-1|.|TRBV15|few
CATSRGPDGVNTEAFF
TGTGCCACCAGCAGAGGACCGGACGGAGTGAACACTGAAGCTTTCTTT
>TRBJ1-1|.|TRBV2|few
CANLRDSQLF
TGTGCCAACCTCCGGGACTCGCAACTCTTT
>TRBJ2-5|.|TRBV25-1|.
CASSGGTSEETQYF
TGTGCCAGCAGTGGCGGGACATCTGAAGAGACCCAGTACTTC
>TRBJ2-7|.|TRBV7-8|.
CASSSPIPEEAYEQYF
TGTGCCAGCAGCTCCCCGATTCCCGAGGAGGCCTACGAGCAGTACTTC
>TRBJ2-7|TRBD1|TRBV28|few
CATSTGALYEQYF
TGTGCCACCTCGACAGGGGCCCTCTACGAGCAGTACTTC
>TRBJ2-3|.|TRBV20-1|.
CSARDRVTDTQYF
TGCAGTGCTAGAGATAGGGTCACAGATACGCAGTATTTT
>TRBJ2-3|.|TRBV28|few
CASSLPTLRDLTVTDTQYF
TGTGCCAGCAGTTTGCCGACTCTCCGGGACCTCACAGTAACAGATACGCAGTATTTT
>TRBJ1-1|TRBD1|TRBV10-3|few
CAISRDSENTEAFF
TGTGCCATCAGCCGGGACAGCGAGAACACTGAAGCTTTCTTT
>TRBJ2-1|TRBD1|TRBV28|.
CASSLYGRQGEGNEQFF
TGTGCCAGCAGTTTATACGGTCGACAGGGCGAAGGGAATGAGCAGTTCTTC
>TRBJ1-1|.|TRBV12-3/TRBV12-4|.
CASSSLRAGGEAFF
TGTGCCAGCAGCTCCCTAAGGGCAGGTGGTGAAGCTTTCTTT
>TRBJ1-1|.|TRBV3-1|few
CASSQDWEVRTEAFF
TGTGCCAGCAGCCAAGACTGGGAGGTTAGGACTGAAGCTTTCTTT
>TRBJ2-3|.|TRBV5-1|.
CASSFRGRPDTDTQYF
TGCGCCAGCAGCTTTAGAGGTCGCCCGGACACAGATACGCAGTATTTT
>TRBJ2-5|TRBD1|TRBV15|.
CATSIDRVNETQYF
TGTGCCACCAGCATAGACAGGGTTAACGAGACCCAGTACTTC
>TRBJ2-1|TRBD2|TRBV28|.
CASSSGSGTYNEQFF
TGTGCCAGCAGTTCGGGAAGCGGGACCTACAATGAGCAGTTCTTC
>TRBJ2-2|TRBD2|TRBV4-1|.
CASSQPSSGSIAGELFF
TGCGCCAGCAGCCAACCCTCTAGCGGGAGTATCGCCGGGGAGCTGTTTTTT
>TRBJ2-7|TRBD1|TRBV4-3|few
CASSQDTGTGVYEQYF
TGCGCCAGCAGCCAAGATACCGGGACAGGGGTTTACGAGCAGTACTTC
>TRBJ2-7|TRBD2|TRBV28|.
CASSFRGVEQYF
TGTGCCAGCAGTTTTCGGGGGGTCGAGCAGTACTTC
>TRBJ2-1|TRBD1|TRBV4-3|.
CASSPGSEGAYNEQFF
TGCGCCAGCAGCCCTGGTTCCGAGGGGGCTTACAATGAGCAGTTCTTC
>TRBJ2-4|TRBD2|TRBV3-1|many
CASSQLAGDAKNIQYF
TGTGCCAGCAGCCAACTAGCGGGAGATGCCAAAAACATTCAGTACTTC
>TRBJ2-1|TRBD2|TRBV29-1|few
CSVEGVAGTVYNEQFF
TGCAGCGTTGAAGGCGTAGCGGGAACGGTATACAATGAGCAGTTCTTC
>TRBJ2-2|.|TRBV5-1|few
CASSLATVFDGELFF
TGCGCCAGCAGCTTGGCGACTGTATTTGACGGGGAGCTGTTTTTT
>TRBJ2-7|.|TRBV4-1|.
CASSHRQAYEQYF
TGCGCCAGCAGCCACCGACAGGCCTACGAGCAGTACTTC
>TRBJ2-4|TRBD2|TRBV19|many
CASSNQGGIAKNIQYF
TGTGCCAGTAGCAACCAGGGAGGGATAGCCAAAAACATTCAGTACTTC